The rows below give T cell receptor beta chains drawn from one sample of a study of T cell responses to AZD1222 COVID-19 vaccine. This table comes from immunoSEQ multiplex PCR, and its TCRdb copy is limited to in-frame clones, with some not included. The table has roughly 120,000 clones, roughly 90% seen once; the top ten hold approximately 7.9%. The sequences come from peripheral blood, collected 28 days after the second AZD1222 dose. The receptor set was obtained from an adult who received the AZD1222 COVID-19 vaccine. The CDR3 runs from the conserved cysteine through the conserved F or W. A D gene is named only where the DNA matches it firmly. Clone size is not always given. Where it is, it says once, few, many or a class for expanded clones.

cdr3_nt: TGTGCCAGTCGACCCCAGGGACGGGGGGACTATGGCTACACCTTC
cdr3_aa: CASRPQGRGDYGYTF
j_call: TRBJ1-2
clone_size: NA
v_call: TRBV19
d_call: NA

cdr3_nt: TGTGCCAGCACCCCAAGTCTGAACACTGAAGCTTTCTTT
cdr3_aa: CASTPSLNTEAFF
j_call: TRBJ1-1
clone_size: NA
v_call: TRBV14
d_call: NA

cdr3_nt: TGTGCCAGCAGCCAAGATGGGATCTCTGGAAACACCATATATTTT
cdr3_aa: CASSQDGISGNTIYF
j_call: TRBJ1-3
clone_size: NA
v_call: TRBV3-1/TRBV3-2
d_call: NA

cdr3_nt: TGTGCCAGCAGCGTCTCGACAGGGACTAATGAAAAACTGTTTTTT
cdr3_aa: CASSVSTGTNEKLFF
j_call: TRBJ1-4
clone_size: NA
v_call: TRBV9
d_call: TRBD1

cdr3_nt: TGTGCCAGCAGAACCGGGACAGGGAGTGAAAAACTGTTTTTT
cdr3_aa: CASRTGTGSEKLFF
j_call: TRBJ1-4
clone_size: NA
v_call: TRBV28
d_call: TRBD1

cdr3_nt: TGTGCCAGCAGTTACTATGCCTCACTGGCTGAAAAACTGTTTTTT
cdr3_aa: CASSYYASLAEKLFF
j_call: TRBJ1-4
clone_size: NA
v_call: TRBV6-5
d_call: NA

cdr3_nt: TGTGCCAGCAGCTTGGAACTAGCTGGGCCTAACGAGCAGTACTTC
cdr3_aa: CASSLELAGPNEQYF
j_call: TRBJ2-7
clone_size: NA
v_call: TRBV5-5
d_call: NA

cdr3_nt: TGCGCCAGCAGCCAAGAGGGGTGGGGTCAGTATAATGAAAAACTGTTTTTT
cdr3_aa: CASSQEGWGQYNEKLFF
j_call: TRBJ1-4
clone_size: NA
v_call: TRBV4-1
d_call: NA

cdr3_nt: TGTGCCAGCAGCCGAAAGGCGAATGAAAAACTGTTTTTT
cdr3_aa: CASSRKANEKLFF
j_call: TRBJ1-4
clone_size: NA
v_call: TRBV7-8
d_call: NA

cdr3_nt: TGTGCCAGCAGCGCTAGCGGGGGGGTAGGGGCCAACGTCCTGACTTTC
cdr3_aa: CASSASGGVGANVLTF
j_call: TRBJ2-6
clone_size: NA
v_call: TRBV2
d_call: TRBD2

cdr3_nt: TGTGCCAGTAGTATTGGGGTTCAGCCCCAGCATTTT
cdr3_aa: CASSIGVQPQHF
j_call: TRBJ1-5
clone_size: NA
v_call: TRBV19
d_call: NA

cdr3_nt: TGTGCCCTTTCCTCAGTCGGGACAGCGAAAGAGACCCAGTACTTC
cdr3_aa: CALSSVGTAKETQYF
j_call: TRBJ2-5
clone_size: NA
v_call: TRBV6-9
d_call: TRBD1

cdr3_nt: TGTGCCAGCAGCTTTTCCAGGGGGCTTGAGACCCAGTACTTC
cdr3_aa: CASSFSRGLETQYF
j_call: TRBJ2-5
clone_size: NA
v_call: TRBV13
d_call: TRBD1

cdr3_nt: TGTGCCAGCAGCCGGGCGCGGGCTAGTGGCTACACCTTC
cdr3_aa: CASSRARASGYTF
j_call: TRBJ1-2
clone_size: NA
v_call: TRBV3-1/TRBV3-2
d_call: NA

cdr3_nt: TGTGCCAGCAGTTTAATCGGGGGGCCTAACTATGGCTACACCTTC
cdr3_aa: CASSLIGGPNYGYTF
j_call: TRBJ1-2
clone_size: once
v_call: TRBV28
d_call: NA

cdr3_nt: TGTGCCAGCAGCTTAGGGCCAGTGACCTATGGCTACACCTTC
cdr3_aa: CASSLGPVTYGYTF
j_call: TRBJ1-2
clone_size: NA
v_call: TRBV11-2
d_call: NA

cdr3_nt: TGTGCCAGCAGTTTACCCACTACAGGGGACTCTGGAAACACCATATATTTT
cdr3_aa: CASSLPTTGDSGNTIYF
j_call: TRBJ1-3
clone_size: NA
v_call: TRBV2
d_call: TRBD1

cdr3_nt: TGCGCCAGCAGCCAAGTTGCAGGGGATAACTATGGCTACACCTTC
cdr3_aa: CASSQVAGDNYGYTF
j_call: TRBJ1-2
clone_size: NA
v_call: TRBV4-1
d_call: NA

cdr3_nt: TGTGCCAGCAGCCAAAGCCCCCGTACCATATATTTT
cdr3_aa: CASSQSPRTIYF
j_call: TRBJ1-3
clone_size: NA
v_call: TRBV3-1/TRBV3-2
d_call: NA

cdr3_nt: TGTGCCAGCAGCCAAGATTTTCAGACTGGTGAAAAACTGTTTTTT
cdr3_aa: CASSQDFQTGEKLFF
j_call: TRBJ1-4
clone_size: NA
v_call: TRBV14
d_call: NA

cdr3_nt: TGTGCCAGCAGTGTCAAGGGGGCGTTAACTGGAAACACCATATATTTT
cdr3_aa: CASSVKGALTGNTIYF
j_call: TRBJ1-3
clone_size: NA
v_call: TRBV2
d_call: TRBD1

cdr3_nt: TGTGCCAGCAGCCAAGAGCAGAATGAAAAACTGTTTTTT
cdr3_aa: CASSQEQNEKLFF
j_call: TRBJ1-4
clone_size: NA
v_call: TRBV4-2
d_call: NA

cdr3_nt: TGTGCCAGCAGGGCCACCCCAGCGGGGGGCACAGATACGCAGTATTTT
cdr3_aa: CASRATPAGGTDTQYF
j_call: TRBJ2-3
clone_size: NA
v_call: TRBV27
d_call: TRBD2

cdr3_nt: TGTGCCAGCACTATGGGACAGGGAAATTTAGGCTACACCTTC
cdr3_aa: CASTMGQGNLGYTF
j_call: TRBJ1-2
clone_size: NA
v_call: TRBV2
d_call: TRBD1

cdr3_nt: TGCGCCAGCAGCCAAGGCTTTTCGTACACCGGGGAGCTGTTTTTT
cdr3_aa: CASSQGFSYTGELFF
j_call: TRBJ2-2
clone_size: NA
v_call: TRBV4-1
d_call: NA

cdr3_nt: TGTGCCAGCAGTGAAGGGGATGGCTACACCTTC
cdr3_aa: CASSEGDGYTF
j_call: TRBJ1-2
clone_size: NA
v_call: TRBV25-1
d_call: NA

cdr3_nt: TGTGCCAGTAGTATAGATGGGCAGAGGTATCAGCCCCAGCATTTT
cdr3_aa: CASSIDGQRYQPQHF
j_call: TRBJ1-5
clone_size: NA
v_call: TRBV19
d_call: NA

cdr3_nt: TGTGCCAGTAAGAACCGGGCCAAAGAGACCCAGTACTTC
cdr3_aa: CASKNRAKETQYF
j_call: TRBJ2-5
clone_size: NA
v_call: TRBV19
d_call: NA

cdr3_nt: TGTGCCAGCAGTACACGGGACTTCTCCTACAATGAGCAGTTCTTC
cdr3_aa: CASSTRDFSYNEQFF
j_call: TRBJ2-1
clone_size: few
v_call: TRBV28
d_call: NA

cdr3_nt: TGTGCCAGCAGCTTAGCACAGAGCTCCTATAATTCACCCCTCCACTTT
cdr3_aa: CASSLAQSSYNSPLHF
j_call: TRBJ1-6
clone_size: NA
v_call: TRBV7-8
d_call: NA

cdr3_nt: TGTGCCAGCAGCTTCGCCGGGACTACCTACAATGAGCAGTTCTTC
cdr3_aa: CASSFAGTTYNEQFF
j_call: TRBJ2-1
clone_size: once
v_call: TRBV7-2
d_call: TRBD2

cdr3_nt: TGTGCCAGTAGTATAGCTGGCACTGAAGCTTTCTTT
cdr3_aa: CASSIAGTEAFF
j_call: TRBJ1-1
clone_size: NA
v_call: TRBV19
d_call: NA

cdr3_nt: TGTGCCAGCTGGAAGACAGACGGAGATGAAAAACTGTTTTTT
cdr3_aa: CASWKTDGDEKLFF
j_call: TRBJ1-4
clone_size: NA
v_call: TRBV6-5
d_call: NA

cdr3_nt: TGTGCCAGCAGTGCCACAGGTCGCGGAGGTTTGAACACTGAAGCTTTCTTT
cdr3_aa: CASSATGRGGLNTEAFF
j_call: TRBJ1-1
clone_size: NA
v_call: TRBV6-1
d_call: NA

cdr3_nt: TGTGCCATCAGCGCAGACCTTAGCAATCAGCCCCAGCATTTT
cdr3_aa: CAISADLSNQPQHF
j_call: TRBJ1-5
clone_size: once
v_call: TRBV10-3
d_call: NA

cdr3_nt: TGCGCCAGCAGCTTGGTTGTCGCAGGTGGCACTGAAGCTTTCTTT
cdr3_aa: CASSLVVAGGTEAFF
j_call: TRBJ1-1
clone_size: NA
v_call: TRBV5-1
d_call: NA

cdr3_nt: TGCGCCAGCAGCTACGAGGGGAGCTCCTATAATTCACCCCTCCACTTT
cdr3_aa: CASSYEGSSYNSPLHF
j_call: TRBJ1-6
clone_size: NA
v_call: TRBV5-1
d_call: NA

cdr3_nt: TGTGCCAGCAGCGTAGGGCTAGCGGGAGGCTATGAGCAGTTCTTC
cdr3_aa: CASSVGLAGGYEQFF
j_call: TRBJ2-1
clone_size: NA
v_call: TRBV9
d_call: TRBD2

cdr3_nt: TGTGCCAGCAGTTCGGGGACAGGGGGAAGCTCGTACTTC
cdr3_aa: CASSSGTGGSSYF
j_call: TRBJ2-7
clone_size: NA
v_call: TRBV2
d_call: TRBD1

cdr3_nt: TGTGCCAGCAGTCAGGACAGAGGCGAGACCCAGTACTTC
cdr3_aa: CASSQDRGETQYF
j_call: TRBJ2-5
clone_size: NA
v_call: TRBV6-5
d_call: NA

cdr3_nt: TGCGCCAGCAGGAAGGGACTAGCGGAGGCCTACGAGCAGTACTTC
cdr3_aa: CASRKGLAEAYEQYF
j_call: TRBJ2-7
clone_size: NA
v_call: TRBV10-2
d_call: TRBD2

cdr3_nt: TGTGCCAGCAGCGATGGGGTGGGGGAGTCACCCCTCCACTTT
cdr3_aa: CASSDGVGESPLHF
j_call: TRBJ1-6
clone_size: NA
v_call: TRBV2
d_call: NA

cdr3_nt: TGTGCCAGCAGCCCCCACCAGCGGGGGGAGGCGTACTTC
cdr3_aa: CASSPHQRGEAYF
j_call: TRBJ2-4
clone_size: NA
v_call: TRBV7-9
d_call: TRBD2

cdr3_nt: TGTGCCAGCAGTCCGAGGGACAGGACAAACTCCTATAATTCACCCCTCCACTTT
cdr3_aa: CASSPRDRTNSYNSPLHF
j_call: TRBJ1-6
clone_size: NA
v_call: TRBV28
d_call: TRBD1

cdr3_nt: TGTGCCAGCAGTTCTACAGGGGCCACCTGGAACACTGAAGCTTTCTTT
cdr3_aa: CASSSTGATWNTEAFF
j_call: TRBJ1-1
clone_size: NA
v_call: TRBV7-9
d_call: TRBD1

cdr3_nt: TGCGCCAGCAGCTTGGAAGGTAGCGGGAGAGGCTACGAGCAGTACTTC
cdr3_aa: CASSLEGSGRGYEQYF
j_call: TRBJ2-7
clone_size: NA
v_call: TRBV5-1
d_call: TRBD2